The 27 T cell receptor beta chains presented below share a single source sample, sequenced in a study of shared T cell receptors in the human thymus. Repertoires were generated with immunoSEQ multiplex PCR, while TCRdb's copy carries only in-frame clones and drops some. This table holds 500,000 to 850,000 clones, 70% to 90% found once. The sample also formed part of further work on human thymus T cells.

Sequenced: thymocytes. These receptor sequences come from a boy under two years old with a congenital heart defect.

This chain joins TRBV18 and TRBJ2-3, with D perhaps TRBD2 (5 bases). The CDR3 contains 18 residues. Germline V gene lookup returns CDR1 KGHSH and CDR2 LQKENI. V shed 2 bases and J shed 0 bases, with 18 bases lying between them. The CDR3 sequence: CASSPEDFKGGSTDTQYF. The CDR3 DNA follows: TGTGCCAGCTCACCAGAGGATTTTAAAGGCGGGAGCACAGATACGCAGTATTTT.

The V call is TRBV14, the J call TRBJ2-4; a possible D gene is TRBD1 (5 bases). V dropped 10 bases and J dropped 8 bases, with 15 bases sitting between them. Germline assignment: CDR1 SGHDN and CDR2 FVKESK. CDR3 length equals 12 residues. The CDR3 bases are TGTGCCAAAAGAGACAGTGAGGACATTCAGTACTTC. The encoded protein is CAKRDSEDIQYF.

The chain is built from TRBV7-3 and TRBJ1-6, with TRBD1 as a possible D gene (6 bases). Per the germline V gene, CDR1 is SGHTA and CDR2 is FQGTGA. The CDR3 consists of 18 residues. Trimming took off 5 bases at V and 7 bases at J, with 24 bases between the two ends. CDR3 nucleotides: TGTGCCAGCAGCAGAAGGGGCAGGGGCAGGGGTGGCAATTCACCCCTCCACTTT. Translating it yields CASSRRGRGRGGNSPLHF.

This chain uses TRBV18 with TRBJ2-3; 8 nucleotides match TRBD1. The junction had 12 bases not matched to a gene; V was cut back by 4 bases and J by 3 bases. The CDR3 runs to 17 residues. From germline, CDR1 is KGHSH and CDR2 LQKENI. CDR3 amino acids: CASSRRGRKKETDTQYF. The DNA of the CDR3 is TGTGCCAGCTCACGCAGGGGGCGTAAGAAGGAGACAGATACGCAGTATTTT.

The CDR3 DNA follows: TGTGCCAGCAGTGGGACGGGACAGGGGTTAGAAGAGACCCAGTACTTC. Amino acid sequence: CASSGTGQGLEETQYF. This chain links TRBV6-1 with TRBJ2-5; TRBD1 agrees at 10 bases. The CDR3 runs 16 residues. Germline V CDR1 and CDR2: MNHNS, SASEGT. Trimming removed 4 bases from V and 3 bases from J; junction bases left unmatched: 8.

The rearrangement uses TRBV19 and TRBJ1-6, with D maybe TRBD1 (6 bases). Germline CDR1 and CDR2: LNHDA and SQIVND (reference sequence). V lost 3 bases, J lost 9 bases, and 9 bases lay in between. There are 13 residues in the CDR3. CDR3 in DNA: TGTGCCAGTAGTATTCAGGGGAGTTCACCCCTCCACTTT. Translation: CASSIQGSSPLHF.

This chain links TRBV28 with TRBJ2-7, with 7 bases lining up with TRBD1. This CDR3 is built from 14 residues. V lost 3 bases to trimming and J lost 1 base; unmatched junction nucleotides: 3. The germline V gene encodes CDR1 MDHEN and CDR2 SYDVKM. This CDR3 reads CASSLGDSSYEQYF. Here the CDR3 DNA reads TGTGCCAGCAGTTTGGGGGACAGTTCCTACGAGCAGTACTTC.

The J gene is TRBJ2-3, the V gene TRBV14; 12 bases fit TRBD2. V shed 1 base, J shed 1 base, and the junction held 12 bases outside the gene matches. The CDR3 is made up of 20 amino acids. The germline CDR1 and CDR2 sequences are SGHDN and FVKESK. The CDR3 bases are TGTGCCAGCAGCCAAGCAGTTGGGACTAGCGGGCCGGAACGCACAGATACGCAGTATTTT. It codes for CASSQAVGTSGPERTDTQYF.

The chain links TRBV6-6 to TRBJ2-3; D uncertain. Trimming took off 2 bases at V and 0 bases at J, with 12 bases between the two ends. This CDR3 has 16 amino acids. Germline CDR1 MNHNY, CDR2 SVGAGI (reference sequence). Here the CDR3 DNA reads TGTGCCAGCAGTTACGTAGCTTCCTCTAGCACAGATACGCAGTATTTT. Its protein is CASSYVASSSTDTQYF.

The rearrangement joins TRBV9 to TRBJ2-2, with a weak D call TRBD1 (6 bases). The CDR3 covers 15 residues. The V end was cut by 4 bases, the J end by 1 base, with 11 bases between. Germline CDR1 and CDR2: SGDLS and YYNGEE. CDR3 DNA sequence: TGTGCCAGCAGCACCCGGACAGAGAACACCGGGGAGCTGTTTTTT. This codes for CASSTRTENTGELFF.

The chain links TRBV28 to TRBJ2-7; tentatively, D is TRBD1 (6 bases). The V end lost 0 bases, the J end lost 0 bases, and 12 bases lay between the germline ends. The V gene's germline CDR1 is MDHEN and CDR2 SYDVKM. The CDR3 is 16 residues long. For the CDR3, the DNA is TGTGCCAGCAGTTTATGCGAAGGACAGAACTCCTACGAGCAGTACTTC. It translates to CASSLCEGQNSYEQYF.

The chain carries TRBV28 and TRBJ2-2; D is possibly TRBD2 (6 bases). Trimming stripped 2 bases from V and 5 bases from J, with 12 bases between. The germline V gene encodes CDR1 MDHEN and CDR2 SYDVKM. The length of the CDR3 is 15 residues. The CDR3 reads CASSLPPGRTGELFF. DNA for the CDR3: TGTGCCAGCAGTTTACCGCCAGGGAGGACCGGGGAGCTGTTTTTT.

The chain recombines TRBV5-1 with TRBJ1-1, with 10 bases lining up with TRBD1. Trimming removed 4 bases from V and 0 bases from J; junction bases left unmatched: 3. CDR3 length: 15 residues. Germline values: CDR1 SGHRS, CDR2 YFSETQ. The DNA for the CDR3 is TGCGCCAGCAGCGGGGGACAGGGGTTGAACACTGAAGCTTTCTTT. Residues: CASSGGQGLNTEAFF.

The J gene is TRBJ2-1, the V gene TRBV28, with 7 bases identical to TRBD1. Germline V gene sequence: CDR1 MDHEN, CDR2 SYDVKM. CDR3 length: 15 residues. V was clipped by 3 bases and J by 5 bases; unmatched bases: 7. The CDR3 region has the DNA TGTGCCAGCAGTTTTCGACAGGGAATAAACAATGAGCAGTTCTTC. Amino acid sequence: CASSFRQGINNEQFF.

This clone appeared a few times. The chain recombines TRBV11-2 with TRBJ2-2, with 11 bases that match TRBD1. Germline V gene data show CDR1 as SGHAT and CDR2 as FQNNGV. Unmatched junction bases numbered 2, after V lost 5 bases and J lost 3 bases. There are 15 residues in the CDR3. The CDR3 region is CASSPGQGDTGELFF. DNA for the CDR3: TGTGCCAGCAGCCCGGGACAGGGGGACACCGGGGAGCTGTTTTTT.

The gene calls are TRBV11-2 and TRBJ2-7; TRBD2 is a possible D gene (5 bases). The CDR3 sequence is 15 residues long. The germline V gene encodes CDR1 SGHAT and CDR2 FQNNGV. Trimming removed 5 bases from V and 0 bases from J, with 14 bases in between. The CDR3 DNA reads as TGTGCCAGCAGCCGAAACCGGGGTACCTCCTACGAGCAGTACTTC. Translated: CASSRNRGTSYEQYF. The whole variable domain, remainder taken from reference TRBV11-2 and TRBJ2-7, is EAGVAQSPRYKIIEKRQSVAFWCNPISGHATLYWYQQILGQGPKLLIQFQNNGVVDDSQLPKDRFSAERLKGVDSTLKIQPAKLEDSAVYLCASSRNRGTSYEQYFGPGTRLTVT.

The chain employs TRBV28 and TRBJ1-4; no definite D call. This CDR3 contains 14 residues. Deletions cut 8 bases from V and 5 bases from J, with 15 bases between. Germline CDR1 reads MDHEN; CDR2 reads SYDVKM. CDR3 sequence (DNA): TGTGCCAGCGCCCCGTCCGGGTGGAATGAAAAACTGTTTTTT. It codes for CASAPSGWNEKLFF.

This chain connects TRBV6-4 to TRBJ2-1; 10 nucleotides match TRBD2. Trimming cost V 4 bases and J 6 bases; bases outside gene matches: 12. Looked up from germline, CDR1 is MRHNA and CDR2 is SNTAGT. The CDR3 totals 17 residues. Here the CDR3 DNA reads TGTGCCAGCAGTGGAGGAGCGGGAGGGCGGTTCCGCAATGAGCAGTTCTTC. Protein product: CASSGGAGGRFRNEQFF.

The chain is built from TRBV5-1 and TRBJ2-7; 7 nucleotides line up with TRBD1. Germline CDR1 is SGHRS and CDR2 is YFSETQ. This CDR3 has 12 residues. Written as DNA, the CDR3 is TGCGCACTGACAGGGAGCTCCTACGAGCAGTACTTC. It yields the protein CALTGSSYEQYF.

This chain links TRBV11-2 with TRBJ2-3; weak D call: TRBD2 (6 bases). The CDR3 covers 17 residues. From germline, CDR1 is SGHAT and CDR2 FQNNGV. V dropped 5 bases and J dropped 1 base, with 19 bases sitting between them. The CDR3 DNA is TGTGCCAGCAGCCCCCCGGGGGTAACCTTACGCACAGATACGCAGTATTTT. This translates into CASSPPGVTLRTDTQYF.

This chain connects TRBV4-3 to TRBJ2-3; D might be TRBD2 (5 bases). This CDR3 is built from 18 residues. The germline V and J ends were trimmed by 1 base and 3 bases, with 20 bases remaining between them. Germline V gene lookup returns CDR1 LGHNA and CDR2 YSLEER. This CDR3 is CASSQARGSAPGTDTQYF. In DNA form, the CDR3 reads TGCGCCAGCAGCCAAGCGCGAGGTAGCGCCCCCGGAACAGATACGCAGTATTTT.

This chain connects TRBV4-3 to TRBJ1-2, with a possible D match to TRBD1 (5 bases). The germline V gene encodes CDR1 LGHNA and CDR2 YSLEER. This CDR3 is built from 15 residues. V lost 6 bases, J lost 4 bases, and 18 bases lay in between. CDR3 amino acids: CASSPHPQGGYGYTF. The CDR3, as DNA: TGCGCCAGCAGTCCCCACCCCCAGGGAGGCTATGGCTACACCTTC.

The CDR3 DNA is TGTGCCAGCAACAGAAGCAAGAATTCACCCCTCCACTTT. Translated, it gives CASNRSKNSPLHF. V is TRBV9 and J is TRBJ1-6; D uncertain. Germline loops: CDR1 SGDLS, CDR2 YYNGEE. Trimming shortened V by 6 bases and J by 7 bases, and 11 bases separated the two germline ends. The CDR3 loop spans 13 amino acids.

This chain connects TRBV28 to TRBJ2-1, with D maybe TRBD2 (6 bases). CDR3 length: 15 residues. Looked up from germline, CDR1 is MDHEN and CDR2 is SYDVKM. Trimming pared 6 bases from V and 2 bases from J, leaving 14 bases between. The CDR3 nucleotides are TGTGCCAGCAGCGACGGGAGAGGAGCCTACAATGAGCAGTTCTTC. Its protein product is CASSDGRGAYNEQFF.

The chain employs TRBV27 and TRBJ1-6; 8 positions match TRBD1. This CDR3 spans 16 amino acids. V dropped 3 bases and J dropped 10; count of bases not matched to a gene: 11. CDR1 is MNHEY, CDR2 SMNVEV, per germline (reference sequence). As DNA, the CDR3 is TGTGCCAGCAGTTTGCATCCTGACAGGGGAGGCTCACCCCTCCACTTT. It is translated as CASSLHPDRGGSPLHF.

As regards this clone: This specimen includes other DNA sequences encoding the same CDR3. The rearrangement joins TRBV30 to TRBJ1-6; D possibly corresponds to TRBD1 (6 bases). Germline V lookup: CDR1 GTSNPN, CDR2 SVGIG (reference sequence). The CDR3 sequence is 15 residues long. V lost 7 bases, J lost 0 bases, and 13 bases lay in between. The CDR3 protein is CAFRTVSSYNSPLHF. In DNA, the CDR3 is TGTGCCTTCCGGACAGTAAGCTCCTATAATTCACCCCTCCACTTT.

The V gene is TRBV4-1, the J gene TRBJ1-3; D is ambiguous. V shed 3 bases and J shed 0 bases, with 15 bases lying between them. In germline, CDR1 is MGHRA, CDR2 YSYEKL. The CDR3 runs to 17 residues. This chain's CDR3 is CASSQGRRTNSGNTIYF. CDR3 bases: TGCGCCAGCAGCCAGGGAAGGAGGACCAACTCTGGAAACACCATATATTTT.